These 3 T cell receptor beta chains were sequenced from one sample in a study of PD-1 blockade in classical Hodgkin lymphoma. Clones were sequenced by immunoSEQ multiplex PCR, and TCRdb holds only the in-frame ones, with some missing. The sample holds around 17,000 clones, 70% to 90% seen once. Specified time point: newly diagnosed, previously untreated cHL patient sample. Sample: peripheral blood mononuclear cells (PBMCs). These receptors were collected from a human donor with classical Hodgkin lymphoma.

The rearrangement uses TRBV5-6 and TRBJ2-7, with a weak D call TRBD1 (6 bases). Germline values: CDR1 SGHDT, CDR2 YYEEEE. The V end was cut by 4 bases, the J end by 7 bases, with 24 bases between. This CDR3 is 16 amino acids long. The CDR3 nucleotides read TGTGCCAGCAGCCCCGTGGGGGCCCCCCGGGCGCGGGAGCAGTACTTC. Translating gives CASSPVGAPRAREQYF.

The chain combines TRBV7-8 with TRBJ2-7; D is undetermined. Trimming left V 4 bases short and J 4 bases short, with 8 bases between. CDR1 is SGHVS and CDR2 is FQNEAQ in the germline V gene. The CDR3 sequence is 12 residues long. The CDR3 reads CASSWGGYEQYF. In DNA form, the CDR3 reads TGTGCCAGCAGCTGGGGTGGATACGAGCAGTACTTC. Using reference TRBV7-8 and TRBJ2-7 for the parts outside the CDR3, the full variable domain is GAGVSQSPRYKVAKRGQDVALRCDPISGHVSLFWYQQALGQGPEFLTYFQNEAQLDKSGLPSDRFFAERPEGSVSTLKIQRTQQEDSAVYLCASSWGGYEQYFGPGTRLTVT.

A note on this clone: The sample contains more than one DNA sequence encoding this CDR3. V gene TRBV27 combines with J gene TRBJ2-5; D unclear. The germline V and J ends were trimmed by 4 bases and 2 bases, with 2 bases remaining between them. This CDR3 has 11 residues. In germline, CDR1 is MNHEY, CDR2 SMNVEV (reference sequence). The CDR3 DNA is TGTGCCAGCAGTTCACAAGAGACCCAGTACTTC. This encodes CASSSQETQYF.